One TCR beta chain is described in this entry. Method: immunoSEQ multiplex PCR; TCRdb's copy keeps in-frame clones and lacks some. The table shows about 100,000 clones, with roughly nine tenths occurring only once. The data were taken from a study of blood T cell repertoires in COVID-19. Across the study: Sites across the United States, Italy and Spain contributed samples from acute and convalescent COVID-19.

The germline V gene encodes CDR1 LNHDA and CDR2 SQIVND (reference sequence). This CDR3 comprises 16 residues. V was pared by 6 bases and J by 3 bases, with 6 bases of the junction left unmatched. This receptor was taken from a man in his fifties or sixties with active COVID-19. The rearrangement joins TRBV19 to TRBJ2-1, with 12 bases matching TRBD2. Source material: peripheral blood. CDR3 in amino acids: CASSTRTSGDYNEQFF. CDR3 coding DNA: TGTGCCAGTAGCACACGGACTAGCGGGGACTACAATGAGCAGTTCTTC. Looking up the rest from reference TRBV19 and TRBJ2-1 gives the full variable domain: DGGITQSPKYLFRKEGQNVTLSCEQNLNHDAMYWYRQDPGQGLRLIYYSQIVNDFQKGDIAEGYSVSREKKESFPLTVTSAQKNPTAFYLCASSTRTSGDYNEQFFGPGTRLTVL.